This is a list of T cell receptor beta chains from one sample in a study of CD8+ T cells in alopecia areata. Using immunoSEQ multiplex PCR, the repertoire was profiled, and TCRdb retains in-frame clones only, with some absent. The sample records about 280,000 clones, over 45% being singletons. The input for sequencing was CD4+ T cells sorted from blood, taken at week 24, from a patient treated with tofacitinib. The receptors originated from a human donor with alopecia areata. Each CDR3 is given with its conserved first and last residue. A D gene is named only where the DNA matches it firmly.

>TRBJ2-5|15|TRBV5-1|-
TGCGCCAGCAGCTTGGCTGCACTCGACGGGGAGACCCAGTACTTC
CASSLAALDGETQYF
>TRBJ1-6|14|TRBV30|TRBD1
TGTGCCTGGAGCCCCCGGGGGGACAGTTCACCCCTCCACTTT
CAWSPRGDSSPLHF
>TRBJ2-3|16|TRBV30|TRBD2
TGTGCCTGGAGGGATCTAGCGGGGGCTTCGGTTGGTACGCAGTATTTT
CAWRDLAGASVGTQYF
>TRBJ1-5|14|TRBV6-5|TRBD1
TGTGCCAGCCGCCGCGGGACAGGGGGGCAGCCCCAGCATTTT
CASRRGTGGQPQHF
>TRBJ1-2|15|TRBV5-6|TRBD1
TGTGCCAGCAACTCAGGACAGGGGGGCCCGTATGGCTACACCTTC
CASNSGQGGPYGYTF
>TRBJ2-3|14|TRBV6-6|-
TGTGCCAGCAGGATGGGGGGACACACAGATACGCAGTATTTT
CASRMGGHTDTQYF
>TRBJ2-1|12|TRBV9|-
TGTGCCAGCAGCGTAGGTGAAGGGGAGCAGTTCTTC
CASSVGEGEQFF
>TRBJ1-6|19|TRBV27|TRBD1
TGTGCCAGCAGATCCTGGACAGGGGGTGATAGGTCCTATAATTCACCCCTCCACTTT
CASRSWTGGDRSYNSPLHF
>TRBJ1-3|11|TRBV29-1|-
TGCAGCGTTGAACGAGGAAACACCATATATTTT
CSVERGNTIYF
>TRBJ1-3|16|TRBV27|-
TGTGCCAGCAGTGAACCGGGCCCCGACTCTGGAAACACCATATATTTT
CASSEPGPDSGNTIYF